This TCR beta chain emerged from a study of brain T cells in children with intractable seizures. V was shortened by 3 bases and J by 0 bases, with 14 bases between the two germline ends. The CDR3 has 17 amino acids. In germline, CDR1 is MDHEN, CDR2 SYDVKM. Time point indicated: blood from clinic visit 5 months post-surgery; TSC patient then seizure free. Produced via immunoSEQ multiplex PCR; TCRdb's table is partial and in-frame only. This sample has hundreds of thousands of clones, with roughly 92% found just once. The specimen was peripheral blood, collected 4 to 6 months after surgery. The receptor's source is a boy under two years old with tuberous sclerosis and intractable seizures. The chain links TRBV28 to TRBJ1-4; D is undetermined. The CDR3 DNA sequence: TGTGCCAGCAGTTTCGACGGACGTATTGCAACTAATGAAAAACTGTTTTTT. Its translation: CASSFDGRIATNEKLFF.